The next 9 T cell receptor beta chains were all read from a single sample in a study of shared clonotypes between healthy human individuals. Using immunoSEQ multiplex PCR, the repertoire was profiled, and TCRdb retains in-frame clones only, with some absent. This sample carries about 1 million clones, about 84% of them seen once, and the ten largest clones take approximately 0.5%. The sample consisted of memory CD4+ T cells from PBMCs. The subset here: CD45RA-negative fraction. The origin of the receptors is a man in his late teens or twenties in good health. Some clones in this sample may be carry-over from other donors' samples.

This chain uses TRBV27 with TRBJ2-3; 10 bases match TRBD2. The CDR3 runs to 14 residues. V was pared by 8 bases and J by 3 bases, with 5 bases of the junction left unmatched. Germline V CDR1 and CDR2: MNHEY, SMNVEV (reference sequence). CDR3 residues: CASARTSGTDTQYF. The CDR3 coding sequence is TGTGCCAGCGCAAGGACTAGCGGTACAGATACGCAGTATTTT.

The chain couples TRBV5-1 to TRBJ2-5; D unresolved. V was shortened by 0 bases and J by 1 base, with 7 bases between the two germline ends. Germline-derived CDR1 and CDR2 are SGHRS and YFSETQ. The CDR3 extends over 14 amino acids. CDR3 DNA sequence: TGCGCCAGCAGCTTGGAACCAGCCCAAGAGACCCAGTACTTC. Translating gives CASSLEPAQETQYF. The variable domain in full, completed from reference TRBV5-1 and TRBJ2-5, reads KAGVTQTPRYLIKTRGQQVTLSCSPISGHRSVSWYQQTPGQGLQFLFEYFSETQRNKGNFPGRFSGRQFSNSRSEMNVSTLELGDSALYLCASSLEPAQETQYFGPGTRLLVL.

The chain carries TRBV5-1 and TRBJ2-7; TRBD2 aligns across 15 bases. Trimming took 3 bases from V and 2 from J; bases not matched to a gene: 6. Germline-derived CDR1 and CDR2 are SGHRS and YFSETQ. The CDR3 sequence is 17 residues long. The CDR3 is CASSSGLAGGYTYEQYF. CDR3 bases: TGCGCCAGCAGCTCGGGACTAGCGGGAGGTTATACCTACGAGCAGTACTTC.

The rearrangement joins TRBV4-1 to TRBJ2-3; 11 nucleotides match TRBD2. Germline trimming cut 1 base from V and 2 bases from J; bases unmatched to any gene: 5. The CDR3 has 17 residues. The V gene's germline CDR1 is MGHRA and CDR2 YSYEKL. CDR3 nucleotide sequence: TGCGCCAGCAGCCAAGGACTAGCGGGGAAGAACACAGATACGCAGTATTTT. It codes for CASSQGLAGKNTDTQYF.

V and J are TRBV7-2 and TRBJ2-7, with 7 nucleotides matching TRBD1. The CDR3 has 15 residues. The germline V gene has CDR1 SGHTA and CDR2 FQGNSA. V was pared by 5 bases and J by 2 bases, with 9 bases of the junction left unmatched. CDR3 sequence: CASSQPQTGAYEQYF. CDR3 in DNA: TGTGCCAGCAGCCAGCCCCAAACAGGGGCCTACGAGCAGTACTTC.

As concerns this clone: Other DNA sequences in the sample encode the same CDR3. This sequence joins TRBV5-1 and TRBJ2-7, with TRBD1 as a possible D gene (6 bases). CDR3 size: 12 residues. Per the germline V gene, CDR1 is SGHRS and CDR2 is YFSETQ. Trimming removed 4 bases from V and 3 bases from J, with 8 bases in between. CDR3 region: CASSPQGYEQYF. CDR3 in DNA: TGCGCCAGCAGCCCACAGGGCTACGAGCAGTACTTC.

The chain uses TRBV2 and TRBJ2-5; D may be TRBD1 (6 bases). The CDR3 totals 14 residues. Deletions cut 8 bases from V and 2 bases from J, with 15 bases between. Germline V gives CDR1 SNHLY, CDR2 FYNNEI. CDR3 sequence: CASSTGTTQETQYF. In DNA form, the CDR3 reads TGTGCCAGCTCTACCGGGACAACACAAGAGACCCAGTACTTC. The whole variable domain, filled in from reference TRBV2 and TRBJ2-5, reads EPEVTQTPSHQVTQMGQEVILRCVPISNHLYFYWYRQILGQKVEFLVSFYNNEISEKSEIFDDQFSVERPDGSNFTLKIRSTKLEDSAMYFCASSTGTTQETQYFGPGTRLLVL.

The rearrangement uses TRBV28 and TRBJ1-2, with D maybe TRBD1 (6 bases). V gave up 6 bases and J gave up 2 bases, with 10 bases separating them. Germline V gene data show CDR1 as MDHEN and CDR2 as SYDVKM. The length of the CDR3 is 13 residues. The CDR3 DNA reads TGTGCCAGCAGGATGGACAGAAACTATGGCTACACCTTC. Protein product: CASRMDRNYGYTF.

The gene calls are TRBV7-9 and TRBJ1-3; D unclear. CDR1 SEHNR and CDR2 FQNEAQ come from the germline V gene (reference sequence). The CDR3 extends over 14 amino acids. V lost 5 bases, J lost 0 bases, and 8 bases lay in between. CDR3 in DNA: TGTGCCAGCAGCCAAGGGATCTCTGGAAACACCATATATTTT. Amino acid sequence: CASSQGISGNTIYF.